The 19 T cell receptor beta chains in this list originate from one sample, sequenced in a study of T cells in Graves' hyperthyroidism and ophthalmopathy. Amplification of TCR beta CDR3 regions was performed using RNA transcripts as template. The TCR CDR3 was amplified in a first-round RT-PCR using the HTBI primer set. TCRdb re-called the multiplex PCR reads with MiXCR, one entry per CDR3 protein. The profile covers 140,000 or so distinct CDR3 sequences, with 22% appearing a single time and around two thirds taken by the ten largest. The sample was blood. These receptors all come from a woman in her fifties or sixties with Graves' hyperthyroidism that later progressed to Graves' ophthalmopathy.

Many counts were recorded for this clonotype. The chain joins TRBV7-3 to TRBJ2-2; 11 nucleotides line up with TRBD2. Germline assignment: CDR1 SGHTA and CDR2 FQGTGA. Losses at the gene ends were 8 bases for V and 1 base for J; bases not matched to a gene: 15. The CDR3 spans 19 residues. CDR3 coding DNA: TGTGCCAGCTCCGCCTCCGGGACTAGCGGCCCACTGAACACCGGGGAGCTGTTTTTT. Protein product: CASSASGTSGPLNTGELFF.

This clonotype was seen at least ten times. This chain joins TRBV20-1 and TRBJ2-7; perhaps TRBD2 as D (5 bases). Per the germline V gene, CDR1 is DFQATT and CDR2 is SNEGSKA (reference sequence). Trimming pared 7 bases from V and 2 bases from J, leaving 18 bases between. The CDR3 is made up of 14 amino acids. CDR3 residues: CSVRGGGSTYEQYF. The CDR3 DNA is TGCAGTGTCAGAGGAGGTGGGAGTACCTACGAGCAGTACTTC.

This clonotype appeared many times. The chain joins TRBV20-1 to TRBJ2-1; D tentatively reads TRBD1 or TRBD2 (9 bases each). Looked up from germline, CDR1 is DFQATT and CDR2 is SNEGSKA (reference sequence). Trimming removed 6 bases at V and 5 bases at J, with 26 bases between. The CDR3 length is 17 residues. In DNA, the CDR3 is TGCAGTGCACCGGGACAGGGCGGCCTAGCGGGAAACAATGAGCAGTTCTTC. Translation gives CSAPGQGGLAGNNEQFF.

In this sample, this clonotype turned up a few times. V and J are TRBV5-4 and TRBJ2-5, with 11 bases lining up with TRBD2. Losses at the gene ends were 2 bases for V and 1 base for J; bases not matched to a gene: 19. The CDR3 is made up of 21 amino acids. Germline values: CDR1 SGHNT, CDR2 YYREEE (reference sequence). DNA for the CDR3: TGTGCCAGCAGCTTCAGGAGGGGATTCCTAGCGGGAGGTAACGTCCAAGAGACCCAGTACTTC. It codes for CASSFRRGFLAGGNVQETQYF.

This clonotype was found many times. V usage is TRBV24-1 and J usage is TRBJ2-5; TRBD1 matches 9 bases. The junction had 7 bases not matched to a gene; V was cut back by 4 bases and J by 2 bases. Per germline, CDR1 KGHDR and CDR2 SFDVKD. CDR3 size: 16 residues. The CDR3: CATSEPGTGLQETQYF. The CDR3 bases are TGTGCCACCAGTGAGCCCGGGACAGGGTTGCAAGAGACCCAGTACTTC.

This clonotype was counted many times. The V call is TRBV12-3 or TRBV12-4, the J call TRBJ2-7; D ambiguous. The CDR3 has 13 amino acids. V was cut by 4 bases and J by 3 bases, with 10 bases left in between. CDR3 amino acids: CASSSYVNYEQYF. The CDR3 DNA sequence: TGTGCCAGCAGTTCTTACGTAAACTACGAGCAGTACTTC.

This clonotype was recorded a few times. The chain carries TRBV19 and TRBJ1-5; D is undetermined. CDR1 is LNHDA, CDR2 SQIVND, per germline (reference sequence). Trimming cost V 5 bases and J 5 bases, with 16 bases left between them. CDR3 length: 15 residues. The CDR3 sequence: CASSSKARQDQPQHF. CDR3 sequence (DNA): TGTGCCAGTAGTTCAAAGGCAAGGCAGGATCAGCCCCAGCATTTT.

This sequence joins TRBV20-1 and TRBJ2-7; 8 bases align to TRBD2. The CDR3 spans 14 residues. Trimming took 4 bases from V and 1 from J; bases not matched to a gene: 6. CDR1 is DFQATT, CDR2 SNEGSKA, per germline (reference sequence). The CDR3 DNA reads TGCAGTGCTACCTTAGCGGGATGGTCCTACGAGCAGTACTTC. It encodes CSATLAGWSYEQYF.

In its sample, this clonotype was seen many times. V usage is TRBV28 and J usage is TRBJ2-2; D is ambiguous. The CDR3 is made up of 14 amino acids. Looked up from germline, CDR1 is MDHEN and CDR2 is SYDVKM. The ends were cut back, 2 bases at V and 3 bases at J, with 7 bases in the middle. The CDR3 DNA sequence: TGTGCCAGCAGTTTACCCCGGGACACCGGGGAGCTGTTTTTT. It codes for CASSLPRDTGELFF.

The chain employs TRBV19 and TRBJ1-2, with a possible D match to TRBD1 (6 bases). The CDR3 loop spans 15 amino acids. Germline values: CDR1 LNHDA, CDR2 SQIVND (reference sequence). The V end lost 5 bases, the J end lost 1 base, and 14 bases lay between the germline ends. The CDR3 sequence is CASSSRGGGNYGYTF. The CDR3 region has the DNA TGTGCCAGTAGTTCCAGGGGCGGGGGTAACTATGGCTACACCTTC.

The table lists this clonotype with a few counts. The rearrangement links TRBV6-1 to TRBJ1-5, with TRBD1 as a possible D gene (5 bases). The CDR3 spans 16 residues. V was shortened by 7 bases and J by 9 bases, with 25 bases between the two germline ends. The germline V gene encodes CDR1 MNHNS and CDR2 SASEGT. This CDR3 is CASNSVGQAQVLPQHF. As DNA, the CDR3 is TGTGCCAGCAACTCCGTGGGGCAGGCTCAGGTCTTGCCCCAGCATTTT.

CDR3 region: CASSSWSYNEQFF. The CDR3 nucleotides are TGTGCCAGCAGCTCCTGGAGTTACAATGAGCAGTTCTTC. The rearrangement joins TRBV11-3 to TRBJ2-1; D not certain. Trimming cost V 4 bases and J 4 bases, with 8 bases left between them. CDR3 length equals 13 residues. Per germline, CDR1 SGHNT and CDR2 YENEEA.

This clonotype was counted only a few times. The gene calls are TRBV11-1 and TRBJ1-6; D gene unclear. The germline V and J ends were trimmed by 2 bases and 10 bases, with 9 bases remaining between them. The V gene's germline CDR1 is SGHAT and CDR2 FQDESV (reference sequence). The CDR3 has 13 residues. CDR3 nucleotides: TGTGCCAGCAGCTTAAGGGAGGGATCACCCCTCCACTTT. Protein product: CASSLREGSPLHF.

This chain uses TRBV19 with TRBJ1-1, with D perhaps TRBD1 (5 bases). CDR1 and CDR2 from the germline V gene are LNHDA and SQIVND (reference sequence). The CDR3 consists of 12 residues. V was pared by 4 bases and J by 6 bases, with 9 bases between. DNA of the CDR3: TGTGCCAGTAGTACAGAACAGGCTGAAGCTTTCTTT. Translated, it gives CASSTEQAEAFF.

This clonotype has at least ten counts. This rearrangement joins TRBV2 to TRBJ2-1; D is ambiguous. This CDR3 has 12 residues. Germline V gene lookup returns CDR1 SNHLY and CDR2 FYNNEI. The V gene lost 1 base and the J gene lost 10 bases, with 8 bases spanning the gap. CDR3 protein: CASSEVGVEQFF. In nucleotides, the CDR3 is TGTGCCAGCAGTGAAGTAGGTGTAGAGCAGTTCTTC.

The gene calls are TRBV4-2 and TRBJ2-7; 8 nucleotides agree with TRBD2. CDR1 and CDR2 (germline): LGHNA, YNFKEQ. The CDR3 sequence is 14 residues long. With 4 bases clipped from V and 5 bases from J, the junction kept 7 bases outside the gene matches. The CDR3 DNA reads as TGTGCCAGCAGCCTCCGGGAGGGCGTCCACGAGCAGTACTTC. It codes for CASSLREGVHEQYF.

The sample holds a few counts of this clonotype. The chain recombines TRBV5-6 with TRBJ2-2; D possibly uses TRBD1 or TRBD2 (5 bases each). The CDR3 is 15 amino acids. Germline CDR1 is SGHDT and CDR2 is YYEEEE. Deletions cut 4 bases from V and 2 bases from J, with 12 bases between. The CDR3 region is CASSQPGPNTGELFF. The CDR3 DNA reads TGTGCCAGCAGCCAACCGGGACCCAACACCGGGGAGCTGTTTTTT. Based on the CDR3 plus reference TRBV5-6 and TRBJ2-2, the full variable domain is DAGVTQSPTHLIKTRGQQVTLRCSPKSGHDTVSWYQQALGQGPQFIFQYYEEEERQRGNFPDRFSGHQFPNYSSELNVNALLLGDSALYLCASSQPGPNTGELFFGEGSRLTVL.

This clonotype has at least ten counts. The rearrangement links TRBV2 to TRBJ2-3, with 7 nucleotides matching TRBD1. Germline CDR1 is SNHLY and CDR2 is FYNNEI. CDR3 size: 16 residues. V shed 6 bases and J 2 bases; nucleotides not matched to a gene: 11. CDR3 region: CASRQPGTAYTDTQYF. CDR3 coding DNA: TGTGCCAGCAGACAGCCCGGGACAGCATACACAGATACGCAGTATTTT.

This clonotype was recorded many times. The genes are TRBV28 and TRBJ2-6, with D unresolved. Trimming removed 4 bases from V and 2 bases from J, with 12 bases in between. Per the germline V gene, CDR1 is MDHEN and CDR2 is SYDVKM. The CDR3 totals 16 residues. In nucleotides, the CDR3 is TGTGCCAGCAGTTATCGGGCAGGAGCTGGGGCCAACGTCCTGACTTTC. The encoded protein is CASSYRAGAGANVLTF.